This T cell receptor beta chain was observed in a study of response to subunit inactivated influenza vaccine. Findings and caveats of the study: Authors suggested each seasonal flu vaccination may recruit only limited numbers of new T cells.

To note about this clonotype: The antigen is undetermined.

MiXCR was run by TCRdb on the RT-PCR reads, yielding one entry per CDR3 protein. The profile shows about 190,000 distinct CDR3 sequences, approximately 15% of them singletons. The CDR3 sequence is 12 residues long. CDR1 is DFQATT and CDR2 is SNEGSKA in the germline V gene (reference sequence). V shed 6 bases and J shed 7 bases, with 16 bases lying between them. This TCR was sampled from a man aged 45-65 years who received an inactivated influenza vaccine. The starting material was CD8+ T cells sorted from PBMCs, obtained roughly 5 days after vaccination. The chain recombines TRBV20-1 with TRBJ2-7, with no clear D. In DNA, the CDR3 is TGCAGTGCGACACTCACGACCGGAGAGCAGTACTTC. It specifies CSATLTTGEQYF.